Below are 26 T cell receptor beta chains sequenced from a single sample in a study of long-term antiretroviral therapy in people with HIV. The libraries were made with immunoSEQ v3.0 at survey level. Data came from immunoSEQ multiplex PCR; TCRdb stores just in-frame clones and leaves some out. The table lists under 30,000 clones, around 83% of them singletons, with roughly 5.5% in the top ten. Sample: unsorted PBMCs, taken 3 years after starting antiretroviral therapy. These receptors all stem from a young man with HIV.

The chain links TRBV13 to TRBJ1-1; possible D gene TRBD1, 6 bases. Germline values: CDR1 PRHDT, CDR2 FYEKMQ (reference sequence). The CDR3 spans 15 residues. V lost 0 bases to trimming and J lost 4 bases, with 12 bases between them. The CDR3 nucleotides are TGTGCCAGCAGCTTAGGGCCAGGGGCGGGCACTGAAGCTTTCTTT. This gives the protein CASSLGPGAGTEAFF.

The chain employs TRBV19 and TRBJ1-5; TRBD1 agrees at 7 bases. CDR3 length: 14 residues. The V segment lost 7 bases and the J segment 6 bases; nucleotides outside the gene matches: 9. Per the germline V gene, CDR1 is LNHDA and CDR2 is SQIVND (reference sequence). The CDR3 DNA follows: TGTGCCAGTATCGGAAGGGGGCGCGGTCAGCCCCAGCATTTT. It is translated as CASIGRGRGQPQHF.

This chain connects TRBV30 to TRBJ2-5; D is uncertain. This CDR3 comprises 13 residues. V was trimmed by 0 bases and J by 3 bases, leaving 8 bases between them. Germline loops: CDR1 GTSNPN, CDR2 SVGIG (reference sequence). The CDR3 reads CAWSVVGEETQYF. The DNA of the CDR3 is TGTGCCTGGAGTGTAGTAGGAGAAGAGACCCAGTACTTC.

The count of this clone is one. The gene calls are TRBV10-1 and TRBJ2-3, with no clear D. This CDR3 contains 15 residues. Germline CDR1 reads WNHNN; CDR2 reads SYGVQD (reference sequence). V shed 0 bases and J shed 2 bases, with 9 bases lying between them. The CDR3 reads CASSESSLNTDTQYF. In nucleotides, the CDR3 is TGCGCCAGCAGTGAGTCGAGTCTTAACACAGATACGCAGTATTTT.

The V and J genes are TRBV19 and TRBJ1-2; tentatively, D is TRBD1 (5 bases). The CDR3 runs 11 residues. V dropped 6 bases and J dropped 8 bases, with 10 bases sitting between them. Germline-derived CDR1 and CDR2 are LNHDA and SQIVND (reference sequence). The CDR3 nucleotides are TGTGCCAGTAGGGGGACGGCCGGCTACACCTTC. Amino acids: CASRGTAGYTF.

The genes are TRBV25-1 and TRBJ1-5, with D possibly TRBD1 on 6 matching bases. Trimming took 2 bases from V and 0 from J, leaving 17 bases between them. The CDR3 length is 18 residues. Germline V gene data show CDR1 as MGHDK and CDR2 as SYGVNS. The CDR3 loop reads CASSEGEIRTDSNQPQHF. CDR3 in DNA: TGTGCCAGCAGTGAAGGGGAAATTCGGACAGATAGCAATCAGCCCCAGCATTTT.

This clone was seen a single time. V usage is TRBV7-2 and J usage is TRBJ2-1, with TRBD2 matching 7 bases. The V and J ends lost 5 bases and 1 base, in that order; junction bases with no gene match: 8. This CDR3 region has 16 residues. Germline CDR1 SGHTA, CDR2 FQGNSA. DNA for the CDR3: TGTGCCAGCAGCCGGTCCGCGGGGGTTTCCTACAATGAGCAGTTCTTC. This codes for CASSRSAGVSYNEQFF.

The CDR3 DNA is TGCGCCAGCAGCACCGGGACCGACCTGATGAACACTGAAGCTTTCTTT. It encodes CASSTGTDLMNTEAFF. The V gene is TRBV5-1, the J gene TRBJ1-1; perhaps TRBD1 as D (5 bases). V was trimmed by 4 bases and J by 0 bases, leaving 16 bases between them. There are 16 residues in the CDR3. The germline V gene encodes CDR1 SGHRS and CDR2 YFSETQ.

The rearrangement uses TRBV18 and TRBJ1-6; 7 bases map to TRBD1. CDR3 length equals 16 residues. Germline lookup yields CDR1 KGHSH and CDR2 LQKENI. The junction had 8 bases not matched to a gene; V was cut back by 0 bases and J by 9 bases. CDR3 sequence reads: CASSPPETGSRSPLHF. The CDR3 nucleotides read TGTGCCAGCTCACCACCGGAGACAGGGTCTCGTTCACCCCTCCACTTT.

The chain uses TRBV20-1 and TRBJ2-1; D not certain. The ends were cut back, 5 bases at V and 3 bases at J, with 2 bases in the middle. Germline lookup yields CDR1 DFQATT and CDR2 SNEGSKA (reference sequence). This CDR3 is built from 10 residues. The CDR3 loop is CSAGYNEQFF. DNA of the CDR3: TGCAGTGCTGGCTACAATGAGCAGTTCTTC.

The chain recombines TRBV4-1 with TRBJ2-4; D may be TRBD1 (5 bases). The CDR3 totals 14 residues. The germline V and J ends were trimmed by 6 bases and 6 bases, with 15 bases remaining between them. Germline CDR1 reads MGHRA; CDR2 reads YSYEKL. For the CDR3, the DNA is TGCGCCAGCAGTCCCTCGGCAGGGTTAAACATTCAGTACTTC. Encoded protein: CASSPSAGLNIQYF.

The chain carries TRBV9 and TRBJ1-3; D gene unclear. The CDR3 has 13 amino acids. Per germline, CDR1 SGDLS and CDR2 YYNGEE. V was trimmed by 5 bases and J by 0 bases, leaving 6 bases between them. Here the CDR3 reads CASSLSSGNTIYF. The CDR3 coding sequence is TGTGCCAGCAGTCTTAGCTCTGGAAACACCATATATTTT.

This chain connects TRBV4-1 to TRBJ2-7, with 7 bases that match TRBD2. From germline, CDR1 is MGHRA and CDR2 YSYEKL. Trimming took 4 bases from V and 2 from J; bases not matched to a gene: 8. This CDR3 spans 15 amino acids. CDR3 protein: CASSPLAGGTYEQYF. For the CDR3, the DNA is TGCGCCAGCAGCCCTTTAGCGGGCGGGACCTACGAGCAGTACTTC.

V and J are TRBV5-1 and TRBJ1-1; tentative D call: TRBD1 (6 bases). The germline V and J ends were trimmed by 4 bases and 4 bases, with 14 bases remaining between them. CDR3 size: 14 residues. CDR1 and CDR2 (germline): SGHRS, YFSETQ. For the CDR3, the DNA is TGCGCCAGCAGCCTGGATACAGGGTTCACTGAAGCTTTCTTT. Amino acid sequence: CASSLDTGFTEAFF.

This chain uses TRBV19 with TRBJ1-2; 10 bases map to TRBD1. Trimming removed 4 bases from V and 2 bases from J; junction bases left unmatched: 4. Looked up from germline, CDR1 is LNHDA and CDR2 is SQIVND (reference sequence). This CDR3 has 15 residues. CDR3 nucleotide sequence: TGTGCCAGTAGTAACAGGGACAGGGGAAACTATGGCTACACCTTC. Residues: CASSNRDRGNYGYTF.

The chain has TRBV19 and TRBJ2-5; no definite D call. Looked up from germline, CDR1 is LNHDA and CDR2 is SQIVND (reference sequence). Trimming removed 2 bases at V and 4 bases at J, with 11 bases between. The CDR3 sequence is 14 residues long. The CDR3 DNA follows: TGTGCCAGTAGTATAATAGGGTTCGGAGAGACCCAGTACTTC. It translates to CASSIIGFGETQYF.

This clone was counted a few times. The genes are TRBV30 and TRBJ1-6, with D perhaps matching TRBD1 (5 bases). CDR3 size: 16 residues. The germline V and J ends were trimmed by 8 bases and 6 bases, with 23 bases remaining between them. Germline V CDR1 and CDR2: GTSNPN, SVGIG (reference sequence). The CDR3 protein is CAATPGPRAGNSPLHF. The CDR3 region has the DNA TGTGCCGCCACACCGGGACCTCGGGCGGGTAATTCACCCCTCCACTTT.

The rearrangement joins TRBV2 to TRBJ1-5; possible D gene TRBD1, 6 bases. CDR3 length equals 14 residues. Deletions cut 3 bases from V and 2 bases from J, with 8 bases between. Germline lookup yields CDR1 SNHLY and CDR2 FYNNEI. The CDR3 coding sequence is TGTGCCAGCAGTGATTCAGGGGGCAATCAGCCCCAGCATTTT. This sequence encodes CASSDSGGNQPQHF.

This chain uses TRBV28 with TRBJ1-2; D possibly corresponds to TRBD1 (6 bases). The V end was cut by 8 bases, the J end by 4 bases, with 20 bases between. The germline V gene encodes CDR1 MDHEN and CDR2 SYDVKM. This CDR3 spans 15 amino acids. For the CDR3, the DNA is TGTGCCAGCGAAAGACAGGTCTACCCTTCCTATGGCTACACCTTC. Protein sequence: CASERQVYPSYGYTF.

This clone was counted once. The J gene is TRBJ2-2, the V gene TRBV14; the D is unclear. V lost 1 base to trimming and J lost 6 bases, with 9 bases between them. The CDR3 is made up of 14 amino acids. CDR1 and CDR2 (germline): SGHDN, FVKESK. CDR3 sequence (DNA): TGTGCCAGCAGCCAAGGATTAGGGTCCGGGGAGCTGTTTTTT. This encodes CASSQGLGSGELFF.

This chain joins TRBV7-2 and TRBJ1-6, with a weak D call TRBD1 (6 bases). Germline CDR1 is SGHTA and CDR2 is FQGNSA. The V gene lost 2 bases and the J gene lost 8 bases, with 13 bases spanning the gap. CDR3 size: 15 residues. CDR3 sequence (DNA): TGTGCCAGCAGCTTAAGCTCGGGACACGATTCACCCCTCCACTTT. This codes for CASSLSSGHDSPLHF.

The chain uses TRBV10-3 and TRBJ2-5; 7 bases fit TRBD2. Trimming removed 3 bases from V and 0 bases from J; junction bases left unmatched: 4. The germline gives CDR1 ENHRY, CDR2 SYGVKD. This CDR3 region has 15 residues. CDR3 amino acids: CAISDTLANQETQYF. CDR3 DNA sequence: TGTGCCATCAGTGACACACTAGCGAACCAAGAGACCCAGTACTTC.

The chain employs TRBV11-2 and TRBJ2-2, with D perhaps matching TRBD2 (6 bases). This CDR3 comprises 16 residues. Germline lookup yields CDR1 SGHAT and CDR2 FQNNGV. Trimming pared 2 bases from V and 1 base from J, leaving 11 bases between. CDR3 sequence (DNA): TGTGCCAGCAGCTTACGTCCAGCGGGGAACACCGGGGAGCTGTTTTTT. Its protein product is CASSLRPAGNTGELFF.

This chain's CDR3 is CASSEYSQRGTYEQYF. The DNA of the CDR3 is TGTGCCAGCAGTGAATATTCCCAGCGGGGCACCTACGAGCAGTACTTC. The chain uses TRBV25-1 and TRBJ2-7, with 7 bases matching TRBD2. V lost 0 bases to trimming and J lost 2 bases; unmatched junction nucleotides: 7. The CDR3 sequence is 16 residues long. CDR1 MGHDK and CDR2 SYGVNS come from the germline V gene.

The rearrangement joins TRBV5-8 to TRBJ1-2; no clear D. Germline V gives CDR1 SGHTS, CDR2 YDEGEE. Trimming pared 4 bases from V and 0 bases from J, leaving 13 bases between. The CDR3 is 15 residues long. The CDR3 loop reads CASSIGRRTNYGYTF. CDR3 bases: TGTGCCAGCAGCATTGGACGGAGAACTAACTATGGCTACACCTTC.

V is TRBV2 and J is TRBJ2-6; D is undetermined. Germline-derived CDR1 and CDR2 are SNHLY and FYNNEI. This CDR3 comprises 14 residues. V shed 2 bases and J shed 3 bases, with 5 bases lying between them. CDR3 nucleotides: TGTGCCAGCAGTGAATTCGTTGGGGCCAACGTCCTGACTTTC. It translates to CASSEFVGANVLTF.